The clone carrying this TCR beta chain was found many times. This sample was taken from a study of T cell repertoires in cytomegalovirus infection. Germline CDR1 reads SGHVS; CDR2 reads FNYEAQ. The CDR3 loop spans 14 amino acids. J was trimmed by 5 bases and V by 4 bases; bases with no gene match: 6. TCRdb reprocessed the reads via MiXCR and lists one record per CDR3 protein. Of some 180,000 distinct CDR3 sequences listed, approximately 9.7% are singletons. This TCR was sampled from a human donor in good health (CMV status not recorded). Some clones in this sample may be carry-over from other donors' samples. Sequenced material: PBMCs. J is TRBJ2-5 and V is TRBV7-6, with 8 bases fitting TRBD1. As DNA, the CDR3 is TGTGCCAGCAGCTGGAGACCAGGGGGCGAGACCCAGTACTTC. This encodes CASSWRPGGETQYF. Complete variable domain (other parts from reference TRBV7-6 and TRBJ2-5): GAGVSQSPRYKVTKRGQDVALRCDPISGHVSLYWYRQALGQGPEFLTYFNYEAQQDKSGLPNDRFSAERPEGSISTLTIQRTEQRDSAMYRCASSWRPGGETQYFGPGTRLLVL.